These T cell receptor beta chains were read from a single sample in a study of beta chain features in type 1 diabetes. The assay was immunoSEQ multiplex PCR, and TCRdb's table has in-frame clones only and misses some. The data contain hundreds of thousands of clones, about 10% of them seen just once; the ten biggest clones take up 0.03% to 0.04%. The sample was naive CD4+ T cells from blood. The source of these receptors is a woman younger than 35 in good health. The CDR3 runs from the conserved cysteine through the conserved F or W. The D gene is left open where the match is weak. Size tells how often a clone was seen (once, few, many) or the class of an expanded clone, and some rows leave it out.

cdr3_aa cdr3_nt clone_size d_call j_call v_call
CASSPGTGGYEQYF TGCGCCAGCAGCCCCGGGACAGGGGGCTACGAGCAGTACTTC NA TRBD1 TRBJ2-7 TRBV5-1
CSVGSSPVANEQFF TGCAGCGTTGGGTCGAGCCCCGTCGCGAATGAGCAGTTCTTC few NA TRBJ2-1 TRBV29-1
CASSPGTGGSYEQYF TGCGCCAGCAGCCCTGGGACAGGGGGCTCCTACGAGCAGTACTTC NA TRBD1 TRBJ2-7 TRBV4-1
CASSFGSGNTEAFF TGTGCCAGCAGCTTCGGCAGCGGGAACACTGAAGCTTTCTTT many NA TRBJ1-1 TRBV7-2
CAWSPKRNQPQHF TGTGCCTGGAGTCCAAAGCGCAATCAGCCCCAGCATTTT few NA TRBJ1-5 TRBV30
CASSLSGVGEQYF TGCGCCAGCAGCTTGTCAGGGGTCGGCGAGCAGTACTTC few NA TRBJ2-7 TRBV5-1
CSATTGSTDEAFF TGCAGCGCCACTACAGGGTCCACTGATGAAGCTTTCTTT few NA TRBJ1-1 TRBV29-1
CASSFTRVGDTQYF TGTGCCAGCAGCTTCACGAGGGTGGGAGATACGCAGTATTTT few NA TRBJ2-3 TRBV5-4
CASSARTSANNEQFF TGTGCCAGCAGTGCTCGGACTAGCGCAAACAATGAGCAGTTCTTC few TRBD2 TRBJ2-1 TRBV2
CASRGTSFEETQYF TGTGCCAGCAGGGGGACTAGCTTTGAAGAGACCCAGTACTTC few TRBD2 TRBJ2-5 TRBV6-5
CASRNPGDEQYF TGTGCCAGTCGAAATCCGGGGGATGAGCAGTACTTC few NA TRBJ2-7 TRBV28
CASSLKDRQVQETQYF TGTGCCAGCAGCTTGAAAGACCGACAGGTTCAAGAGACCCAGTACTTC NA NA TRBJ2-5 TRBV7-8
CASSKRQGSLSNYGYTF TGTGCCAGCAGCAAGAGACAGGGAAGCTTATCTAACTATGGCTACACCTTC few TRBD1 TRBJ1-2 TRBV7-8
CASSLEAGAASEAFF TGCGCCAGCAGCTTGGAGGCAGGGGCTGCTTCTGAAGCTTTCTTT few NA TRBJ1-1 TRBV5-1
CASSEGGTRRETQYF TGTGCCAGCAGTGAAGGAGGGACACGACGGGAGACCCAGTACTTC NA NA TRBJ2-5 TRBV6-1
CASSKRTGVLNTEAFF TGTGCCAGCAGTAAAAGAACAGGGGTCCTTAACACTGAAGCTTTCTTT few NA TRBJ1-1 TRBV21-1
CARGRGEDGYTF TGTGCCCGAGGAAGGGGCGAGGATGGCTACACCTTC NA NA TRBJ1-2 TRBV30
CAWSGGGASGNTIYF TGTGCCTGGAGTGGTGGCGGAGCCTCTGGAAACACCATATATTTT many NA TRBJ1-3 TRBV30
CASSTPPSGGYTF TGTGCCAGCAGCACCCCCCCATCCGGTGGCTACACCTTC few NA TRBJ1-2 TRBV5-6
CASSSLQSGTGGTGELFF TGTGCCAGCAGCTCATTACAATCCGGGACAGGAGGGACCGGGGAGCTGTTTTTT few TRBD1 TRBJ2-2 TRBV7-9
CATSRDPGELGLNTGELFF TGTGCCACCAGCAGAGACCCAGGGGAACTCGGATTAAACACCGGGGAGCTGTTTTTT few NA TRBJ2-2 TRBV15
CASSAPDGGRRSYEQYF TGTGCCAGCAGCGCCCCCGATGGGGGCAGACGCTCCTACGAGCAGTACTTC NA NA TRBJ2-7 TRBV7-9
CASSLTGGRTIWVSYEQYF TGTGCCAGCAGCTTAACGGGGGGGAGGACAATCTGGGTCTCCTACGAGCAGTACTTC NA TRBD2 TRBJ2-7 TRBV7-2
CASSLGTPMNTEAFF TGCGCCAGCAGCTTAGGGACACCGATGAACACTGAAGCTTTCTTT NA NA TRBJ1-1 TRBV5-1
CASSLGGSTLENIQYF TGTGCCAGCAGCTTGGGTGGAAGTACACTAGAAAACATTCAGTACTTC few NA TRBJ2-4 TRBV5-4
CASSQDRGSQETQYF TGTGCCAGCTCCCAAGACAGGGGATCTCAAGAGACCCAGTACTTC few TRBD1 TRBJ2-5 TRBV18
CASSLVNSGETQYF TGTGCCAGCAGCTTAGTGAATAGCGGAGAGACCCAGTACTTC many NA TRBJ2-5 TRBV7-9
CAWSGSETQYF TGTGCCTGGAGCGGATCGGAGACGCAGTATTTT many NA TRBJ2-3 TRBV30
CASSFGLADNTGELFF TGCGCCAGCAGCTTCGGACTAGCGGATAACACCGGGGAGCTGTTTTTT few TRBD2 TRBJ2-2 TRBV5-1
CATRTGYYEQFF TGTGCCACCAGAACAGGTTACTATGAGCAGTTCTTC NA NA TRBJ2-1 TRBV6-1